This T cell receptor beta chain derives from a study of STAT5B mutations in CD4+ large granular lymphocyte leukemia. Whole-study findings and limits: No patients shared main leukemic clonotypes, though about 26% appeared at low frequency elsewhere.

A remark on this clone: Antigen specificity is unknown.

Repertoires were generated with immunoSEQ multiplex PCR, while TCRdb's copy carries only in-frame clones and drops some. Among more than 30,000 clones listed, about 89% were seen once. Germline assignment: CDR1 LNHDA and CDR2 SQIVND (reference sequence). The CDR3 runs 13 residues. V lost 5 bases to trimming and J lost 3 bases; unmatched junction nucleotides: 3. This TCR was sampled from a human donor in good health. The rearrangement joins TRBV19 to TRBJ1-1, with 7 bases aligning to TRBD1. Material for sequencing was CD4+ T cells from blood buffy coats. The CDR3 here is CASSFTGDTEAFF. Here the CDR3 DNA reads TGTGCCAGTAGTTTTACAGGGGACACTGAAGCTTTCTTT.